The rows below give T cell receptor beta chains drawn from one sample of a study of T cells in Graves' hyperthyroidism and ophthalmopathy. A single record per CDR3 protein comes from TCRdb applying MiXCR to the multiplex PCR reads. The sample shows fewer than 850,000 distinct CDR3 sequences, 15% to 20% of them seen only once. Sequencing input: blood. The receptors shown here come from a man in his forties or fifties with Graves' hyperthyroidism. The CDR3 runs from the conserved cysteine through the conserved F or W. A D gene is named only where the DNA matches it firmly. Clone size is stated in some rows and not others, as once, few, many or a class when expanded.

>many|TRBV28|TRBJ2-1|NA
TGTGCCAGCAGCCCACTGGGTGGTAGGGGAAGCTCCTACAATGAGCAGTTCTTC
CASSPLGGRGSSYNEQFF
>many|TRBV2|TRBJ1-2|NA
TGTGCCAGCAGAGGGGACGGTGGCCCCTATGGCTACACCTTC
CASRGDGGPYGYTF
>many|TRBV10-3|TRBJ1-1|NA
TGTGCCACCCTACAGGGGAACACTGAAGCTTTCTTT
CATLQGNTEAFF
>many|TRBV28|TRBJ2-7|TRBD1
TGTGCCAGCAGACCCGGGACAGGGGACGAGCAGTACTTC
CASRPGTGDEQYF
>many|TRBV27|TRBJ2-2|NA
TGTGCCAGCAGTTTCCGGACCGGCCTGGCCGGGGAGCTGTTTTTT
CASSFRTGLAGELFF
>few|TRBV6-4|TRBJ2-7|NA
TGTGCCAGCAGTTACTCCGGCCCGGGCACGAGCTCCTACGAGCAGTACTTC
CASSYSGPGTSSYEQYF
>few|TRBV7-2|TRBJ2-1|TRBD1
TGTGCCAGCAGCTTAGCCGGGACAGGGTGGACTGAGCAGTTCTTC
CASSLAGTGWTEQFF
>many|TRBV2|TRBJ2-1|NA
TGTGCCAGCAGACGACCGAGTTTGGAGGTGGTGAATGAGCAGTTCTTC
CASRRPSLEVVNEQFF
>NA|TRBV29-1|TRBJ2-7|TRBD1
TGCAGCGTTGAGGGACAGTTTACTTACGAGCAGTACTTC
CSVEGQFTYEQYF
>NA|TRBV9|TRBJ2-3|NA
TGTGCCTGCAGCGTAGGACAGCAGCTCCTTTATACGCAGTATTTT
CACSVGQQLLYTQYF
>many|TRBV20-1|TRBJ2-1|TRBD2
TGCAGTGCTGGTAGCGGGAGCTCCTACAATGAGCAGTTCTTC
CSAGSGSSYNEQFF
>NA|TRBV27|TRBJ2-7|TRBD2
TGTGCCAGCAGTTTATCTGAGCGGGAGGCCTCCTACGAGCAGTACTTC
CASSLSEREASYEQYF
>many|TRBV7-9|TRBJ2-1|NA
TGTGCCAGCAGCTTGGAAACGAATGAGCAGTTCTTC
CASSLETNEQFF